These 9 T cell receptor beta chains originate from one sample sequenced in a study of regulatory T cells in long-lasting Graves disease. Time point given: persistent/refractory GD, antithyroid drugs over 5 years with positive TRAb. Construction of the TCR library relied on RNA isolated from PBMCs. The authors built TCR beta libraries using iRepertoire HTBI primers and Arm-PCR of CDR3 regions. TCRdb passed the multiplex PCR reads through MiXCR, listing each CDR3 protein once. The table lists roughly 450,000 distinct CDR3 sequences, less than 25% of them singletons. This specimen consisted of peripheral blood mononuclear cells (PBMCs), obtained when the disease was refractory, from a patient treated with antithyroid drugs. The receptors here all came from a female donor with Graves disease.

This clonotype was recorded many times. The CDR3 DNA follows: TGTGCCAGCAGCCAAGGCACAGGGGATAATTCACCCCTCCACTTT. Its protein product is CASSQGTGDNSPLHF. J is TRBJ1-6 and V is TRBV28, with 7 bases that match TRBD1. CDR3 length: 15 residues. The germline gives CDR1 MDHEN, CDR2 SYDVKM. V dropped 6 bases and J dropped 5; count of bases not matched to a gene: 7.

The table lists this clonotype with many counts. The chain is built from TRBV28 and TRBJ2-7, with 9 bases lining up with TRBD1. This CDR3 has 14 amino acids. Germline trimming cut 4 bases from V and 6 bases from J; bases unmatched to any gene: 7. Per germline, CDR1 MDHEN and CDR2 SYDVKM. The CDR3 sequence: CASSSDRGGIEQYF. CDR3 nucleotides: TGTGCCAGCAGTTCGGACAGGGGAGGGATCGAGCAGTACTTC.

The V gene is TRBV15, the J gene TRBJ1-4; D gene unclear. CDR3 size: 16 residues. CDR1 LNHNV and CDR2 YYDKDF come from the germline V gene (reference sequence). The V end was cut by 1 base, the J end by 3 bases, with 12 bases between. CDR3 protein: CATSRGLSAPNEKLFF. As DNA, the CDR3 is TGTGCCACCAGCAGAGGTCTGTCGGCACCTAATGAAAAACTGTTTTTT.

There are many counts of this clonotype. J is TRBJ1-6 and V is TRBV28; D is unresolved. The germline V gene has CDR1 MDHEN and CDR2 SYDVKM. V lost 6 bases to trimming and J lost 7 bases, with 16 bases between them. This CDR3 comprises 15 residues. CDR3 coding DNA: TGTGCCAGCAGCACGCTGGAGGGCGCGAATTCACCCCTCCACTTT. This codes for CASSTLEGANSPLHF.

This clonotype was picked up many times. The chain is built from TRBV6-1 and TRBJ1-2; 7 bases align to TRBD1. The trim removed 6 bases at V and 2 bases at J, leaving 6 bases unmatched. Germline V lookup: CDR1 MNHNS, CDR2 SASEGT. The CDR3 is 14 residues long. The CDR3 DNA reads TGTGCCAGCAGGGAGGGGGCCACCAACTATGGCTACACCTTC. As protein: CASREGATNYGYTF.

In its sample, this clonotype was seen a few times. The V gene is TRBV5-6, the J gene TRBJ1-1, with D hard to call. Germline CDR1 is SGHDT and CDR2 is YYEEEE. Trimming left V 4 bases short and J 3 bases short, with 13 bases between. This CDR3 has 14 residues. In DNA, the CDR3 is TGTGCCAGCAGCCCCGGCTATTTAGACACTGAAGCTTTCTTT. Translating gives CASSPGYLDTEAFF.

This clonotype appeared a few times. The chain uses TRBV5-5 and TRBJ2-7; D ambiguous. V was trimmed by 6 bases and J by 0 bases, leaving 16 bases between them. The germline CDR1 and CDR2 sequences are SGHKS and YYEKEE (reference sequence). This CDR3 has 15 amino acids. CDR3 sequence reads: CASTPTPTSSYEQYF. CDR3 nucleotides: TGTGCCAGCACCCCTACACCCACATCCTCCTACGAGCAGTACTTC.

V is TRBV4-1 and J is TRBJ1-3; TRBD1 aligns across 7 bases. The CDR3 has 15 residues. Germline CDR1 is MGHRA and CDR2 is YSYEKL. V lost 3 bases to trimming and J lost 3 bases; unmatched junction nucleotides: 5. This CDR3 is CASSHPRGLGNTIYF. The CDR3 DNA is TGCGCCAGCAGCCACCCTAGGGGGCTTGGAAACACCATATATTTT.

With respect to this clonotype: This may be a read error: a much more frequent sequence differs by one nucleotide. The conserved final phenylalanine or tryptophan is absent from the CDR3, which likely points to a read error. The CDR3 here is CASSLLGSFEAFL. Here the CDR3 DNA reads TGTGCCAGCAGTTTATTGGGGTCATTCGAAGCTTTCCTT. The chain is built from TRBV27 and TRBJ1-1; D is undetermined. Per the germline V gene, CDR1 is MNHEY and CDR2 is SMNVEV (reference sequence). The CDR3 is 13 amino acids. Trimming removed 1 base from V and 8 bases from J, with 11 bases in between.